This is a list of T cell receptor beta chains from one sample in a study of OX40 agonist ivuxolimab in advanced cancers. The table came from immunoSEQ multiplex PCR; TCRdb's copy has only in-frame clones and leaves some out. The table records roughly 70,000 clones, about nine tenths of them present only once. The material was CD4+ or CD8+ T cells sorted from blood, obtained in a trial of the OX40 agonist ivuxolimab. Source of these receptors: an adult with an advanced solid tumor such as melanoma, head and neck, liver or kidney cancer. CDR3s include the opening cysteine and the closing phenylalanine or tryptophan. A D gene is named only where the DNA matches it firmly. The size field is filled for only some rows; it gives once, few, many or a size class.

v_call: TRBV18; clone_size: .; d_call: TRBD1; j_call: TRBJ2-3; cdr3_nt: TGTGCCAGCTCACCGCTGGGACAGCTCACAGATACGCAGTATTTT; cdr3_aa: CASSPLGQLTDTQYF
v_call: TRBV6-1; clone_size: .; d_call: TRBD1; j_call: TRBJ1-5; cdr3_nt: TGTGCCAGCAGGGACAGGCGTGATCAGCCCCAGCATTTT; cdr3_aa: CASRDRRDQPQHF
v_call: TRBV28; clone_size: .; d_call: .; j_call: TRBJ2-1; cdr3_nt: TGTGCCAGCAGTCCTGGACTGTACAATGAGCAGTTCTTC; cdr3_aa: CASSPGLYNEQFF
v_call: TRBV6-1; clone_size: .; d_call: .; j_call: TRBJ1-6; cdr3_nt: TGTGCCAGCAGTCGGGACGGTAATTCACCCCTCCACTTT; cdr3_aa: CASSRDGNSPLHF
v_call: TRBV7-2; clone_size: .; d_call: TRBD1; j_call: TRBJ1-5; cdr3_nt: TGTGCCAGCAGCCTCCAGGGGGATCAGCCCCAGCATTTT; cdr3_aa: CASSLQGDQPQHF
v_call: TRBV5-1; clone_size: .; d_call: TRBD1; j_call: TRBJ2-2; cdr3_nt: TGCGCCAGCAGTCGTACAGGGGTTAAGTTGGGCACCGGGGAGCTGTTTTTT; cdr3_aa: CASSRTGVKLGTGELFF
v_call: TRBV19; clone_size: .; d_call: .; j_call: TRBJ2-6; cdr3_nt: TGTGCCAGTAGAAACTCTGGGGCCAACGTCCTGACTTTC; cdr3_aa: CASRNSGANVLTF
v_call: TRBV29-1; clone_size: .; d_call: TRBD2; j_call: TRBJ2-3; cdr3_nt: TGCAGCGTCGCCCGAGCGGGAGTAGATACGCAGTATTTT; cdr3_aa: CSVARAGVDTQYF
v_call: TRBV30; clone_size: .; d_call: TRBD1; j_call: TRBJ2-3; cdr3_nt: TGTGCCTCGGACAGGGGAAGCACAGATACGCAGTATTTT; cdr3_aa: CASDRGSTDTQYF
v_call: TRBV7-8; clone_size: .; d_call: .; j_call: TRBJ2-3; cdr3_nt: TGTGCCAGCAGCTTAGCGGATTTCTTGGGGGATACGCAGTATTTT; cdr3_aa: CASSLADFLGDTQYF
v_call: TRBV5-4; clone_size: .; d_call: .; j_call: TRBJ1-4; cdr3_nt: TGTGCCAGCAGCCTCCGCCAGGGAGAAAAACTGTTTTTT; cdr3_aa: CASSLRQGEKLFF
v_call: TRBV19; clone_size: .; d_call: TRBD1; j_call: TRBJ1-2; cdr3_nt: TGTGCCAGTAGTAGACAGGGTGGCTACACCTTC; cdr3_aa: CASSRQGGYTF
v_call: TRBV7-2; clone_size: once; d_call: .; j_call: TRBJ1-4; cdr3_nt: TGTGCCAGCAGCTTAGGAGAGATAACTAATGAAAAACTGTTTTTT; cdr3_aa: CASSLGEITNEKLFF
v_call: TRBV27; clone_size: .; d_call: TRBD1; j_call: TRBJ2-7; cdr3_nt: TGTGCCAGCAGCGGGACCGGGACAGGGTCCTACGAGCAGTACTTC; cdr3_aa: CASSGTGTGSYEQYF
v_call: TRBV5-1; clone_size: .; d_call: .; j_call: TRBJ1-1; cdr3_nt: TGCGCCAGCAGCTTGGAGATGCAGAACACTGAAGCTTTCTTT; cdr3_aa: CASSLEMQNTEAFF
v_call: TRBV18; clone_size: .; d_call: TRBD2; j_call: TRBJ2-7; cdr3_nt: TGTGCCAGCTCACGGGTTTCTAGCGGGACGACTTACGAGCAGTACTTC; cdr3_aa: CASSRVSSGTTYEQYF
v_call: TRBV5-1; clone_size: .; d_call: .; j_call: TRBJ2-7; cdr3_nt: TGCGCCAGCAGCGGGGGCTATTACTACGAGCAGTACTTC; cdr3_aa: CASSGGYYYEQYF
v_call: TRBV6-5; clone_size: .; d_call: TRBD1; j_call: TRBJ1-1; cdr3_nt: TGTGCCAGCAGTTACAGGACAGGATCCACTGAAGCTTTCTTT; cdr3_aa: CASSYRTGSTEAFF
v_call: TRBV14; clone_size: .; d_call: .; j_call: TRBJ1-2; cdr3_nt: TGTGCCAGCAGCCGTTTCCAGGGGCATACAAACTATGGCTACACCTTC; cdr3_aa: CASSRFQGHTNYGYTF
v_call: TRBV19; clone_size: .; d_call: TRBD1; j_call: TRBJ1-1; cdr3_nt: TGTGCCAGTAGTAACGCAGGGGGCGCATACGGAATGAACACTGAAGCTTTCTTT; cdr3_aa: CASSNAGGAYGMNTEAFF
v_call: TRBV7-9; clone_size: .; d_call: TRBD1; j_call: TRBJ2-5; cdr3_nt: TGTGCCAGCAGCCTTCCCTCGACAGGGGGCAGGGGTCGGGAGACCCAGTACTTC; cdr3_aa: CASSLPSTGGRGRETQYF
v_call: TRBV11-2; clone_size: .; d_call: TRBD2; j_call: TRBJ2-7; cdr3_nt: TGTGCCAGCAGCTTAGGGACTAGCGGGTACGAGCAGTACTTC; cdr3_aa: CASSLGTSGYEQYF
v_call: TRBV5-1; clone_size: .; d_call: .; j_call: TRBJ1-3; cdr3_nt: TGCGCCAGCAGCTTTAGTCCAGGGGCTGGAAACACCATATATTTT; cdr3_aa: CASSFSPGAGNTIYF
v_call: TRBV2; clone_size: once; d_call: TRBD1; j_call: TRBJ2-5; cdr3_nt: TGTGCCAGCAGGGAGAAAGTAACAGGGGAAGAGACCCAGTACTTC; cdr3_aa: CASREKVTGEETQYF
v_call: TRBV5-6; clone_size: .; d_call: .; j_call: TRBJ1-2; cdr3_nt: TGTGCCAGCAGTACCCAGGGTAGAGGCTATGGCTACACCTTC; cdr3_aa: CASSTQGRGYGYTF
v_call: TRBV19; clone_size: once; d_call: TRBD2; j_call: TRBJ2-7; cdr3_nt: TGTGCCAGTAGTGCCACATTAGCGGGGGTTTTCTACGAGCAGTACTTC; cdr3_aa: CASSATLAGVFYEQYF
v_call: TRBV6-4; clone_size: .; d_call: .; j_call: TRBJ2-1; cdr3_nt: TGTGCCAGCAGCAGGGACTCCCGATGGGGGAGTGAGCAGTTCTTC; cdr3_aa: CASSRDSRWGSEQFF
v_call: TRBV4-3; clone_size: .; d_call: .; j_call: TRBJ2-5; cdr3_nt: TGCGCCAGCAGCCAGCGAAACAGTGAGACCCAGTACTTC; cdr3_aa: CASSQRNSETQYF
v_call: TRBV13; clone_size: .; d_call: .; j_call: TRBJ2-7; cdr3_nt: TGTGCCAGCAGCGATCGGGGCGGATTAACCTACGAGCAGTACTTC; cdr3_aa: CASSDRGGLTYEQYF
v_call: TRBV5-1; clone_size: .; d_call: TRBD1; j_call: TRBJ2-7; cdr3_nt: TGCGCCAGCAGCTCCTACGGGACAGGGGAAACTAAGCAGTACTTC; cdr3_aa: CASSSYGTGETKQYF
v_call: TRBV9; clone_size: .; d_call: .; j_call: TRBJ2-2; cdr3_nt: TGTGCCAGCAGCGAGTGGGAGGAGAACACCGGGGAGCTGTTTTTT; cdr3_aa: CASSEWEENTGELFF
v_call: TRBV2; clone_size: .; d_call: .; j_call: TRBJ2-7; cdr3_nt: TGTGCCAGCAAGACATACTACGAGCAGTACTTC; cdr3_aa: CASKTYYEQYF
v_call: TRBV19; clone_size: .; d_call: .; j_call: TRBJ1-2; cdr3_nt: TGTGCCAGTACCCCCGACGGGGGATGGATCGGCTACACCTTC; cdr3_aa: CASTPDGGWIGYTF
v_call: TRBV7-2; clone_size: .; d_call: .; j_call: TRBJ1-1; cdr3_nt: TGTGCCAGCAGCCTACAGTTGAACACTGAAGCTTTCTTT; cdr3_aa: CASSLQLNTEAFF
v_call: TRBV30; clone_size: .; d_call: .; j_call: TRBJ2-6; cdr3_nt: TGTGCCTGGAGGCGGGACGGACCACACTCTGGGGCCAACGTCCTGACTTTC; cdr3_aa: CAWRRDGPHSGANVLTF
v_call: TRBV6-1; clone_size: .; d_call: .; j_call: TRBJ2-6; cdr3_nt: TGTGCCAGCCTACGCTCTGGGGCCAACGTCCTGACTTTC; cdr3_aa: CASLRSGANVLTF
v_call: TRBV5-4; clone_size: .; d_call: .; j_call: TRBJ2-4; cdr3_nt: TGTGCCAGCAGTCCCAATAGCGGTAACTACAAAAACATTCAGTACTTC; cdr3_aa: CASSPNSGNYKNIQYF
v_call: TRBV7-2; clone_size: .; d_call: TRBD2; j_call: TRBJ2-5; cdr3_nt: TGTGCCAGCAGCTTCAGCGGGAAGGAGACCCAGTACTTC; cdr3_aa: CASSFSGKETQYF
v_call: TRBV18; clone_size: .; d_call: TRBD1; j_call: TRBJ2-6; cdr3_nt: TGTGCCAGCTCACTACAGGGGACTGGGGCCAACGTCCTGACTTTC; cdr3_aa: CASSLQGTGANVLTF
v_call: TRBV19; clone_size: .; d_call: TRBD2; j_call: TRBJ2-7; cdr3_nt: TGTGCCACCCACCCCGCCCAGCGGGAGGCGGAGGAGCAGTACTTC; cdr3_aa: CATHPAQREAEEQYF